The rows below give T cell receptor beta chains drawn from one sample of a study of PD-1 blockade in mismatch repair-deficient tumors. Sequenced by immunoSEQ multiplex PCR; TCRdb stores in-frame clones only, minus some. The sample lists about 120,000 clones; 88% were seen once. The sequencing here drew on peripheral blood, taken approximately 71 weeks after starting pembrolizumab. All receptors come from an adult with mismatch repair-deficient cancer. CDR3s include the opening cysteine and the closing phenylalanine or tryptophan. Each record gives: CDR3 DNA, CDR3 protein, clone size, J gene, V gene, D gene. D genes are given only for firm matches. Some rows mark clone size as missing; the rest say once, few, many or name a class of expanded clone.

TGTGCCAGCAGTTTAGCGGGAGGGCCTTTTAATGAGCAGTTCTTC	CASSLAGGPFNEQFF	NA	TRBJ2-1	TRBV6-5	TRBD2
TGTGCCAGCGCAAACGGTGGCTCCTACAATGAGCAGTTCTTC	CASANGGSYNEQFF	NA	TRBJ2-1	TRBV27	NA
TGTGCCAGCAGCTTGATGGGCCCCGCCGGAAACACCATATATTTT	CASSLMGPAGNTIYF	few	TRBJ1-3	TRBV5-5	NA
TGTGCCAGCAGTTCTCGGGCAACTAATGAAAAACTGTTTTTT	CASSSRATNEKLFF	NA	TRBJ1-4	TRBV7-2	NA
TGCGCCAGCAGCCATAGCGGGGAGCTGTTTTTT	CASSHSGELFF	few	TRBJ2-2	TRBV4-1	NA
TGTGCCAGCAGATCTGGCAAGTCAATCTATGGCTACACCTTC	CASRSGKSIYGYTF	few	TRBJ1-2	TRBV7-9	NA
TGTGCCAGCAGTGAAGCAAGGGTTGTACGGTCCTACGAGCAGTACTTC	CASSEARVVRSYEQYF	NA	TRBJ2-7	TRBV6-1	NA
TGTGCCAGCAGCGATGGGACAGGGGCGCTTAACTATGGCTACACCTTC	CASSDGTGALNYGYTF	NA	TRBJ1-2	TRBV9	TRBD1
TGTGCCAGCAGCTTGGGAGTAATTGAGCAGTTCTTC	CASSLGVIEQFF	few	TRBJ2-1	TRBV5-5	NA
TGTGCCAGCAGCCGACAGGGGATTGAGCAGTACTTC	CASSRQGIEQYF	few	TRBJ2-7	TRBV13	TRBD1
TGTGCCAGCAGCCAAGTGACCACTAAGGGGGAGGGCACAGATACGCAGTATTTT	CASSQVTTKGEGTDTQYF	NA	TRBJ2-3	TRBV4-2	NA
TGTGCCAGCAACACAGGGGACTCCTACGAGCAGTACTTC	CASNTGDSYEQYF	NA	TRBJ2-7	TRBV27	TRBD1
TGTGCCAGCAGCGGACAGGGGGATCAGCCCCAGCATTTT	CASSGQGDQPQHF	NA	TRBJ1-5	TRBV28	TRBD1
TGTGCCTGGACTCAGGGGGATAGGGACACCGGGGAGCTGTTTTTT	CAWTQGDRDTGELFF	NA	TRBJ2-2	TRBV30	TRBD1
TGCGCCAGCAGCCAATACAGGGAGGGCTACACCTTC	CASSQYREGYTF	NA	TRBJ1-2	TRBV5-1	NA
TGCAGCGTTGAACAGGGGGCTCGCGCAGATACGCAGTATTTT	CSVEQGARADTQYF	NA	TRBJ2-3	TRBV29-1	TRBD1
TGTGCCAGCAGGGGACAGGGACCCACCGGGGAGCTGTTTTTT	CASRGQGPTGELFF	NA	TRBJ2-2	TRBV6-4	TRBD1
TGTGCCAGCAGCGTGGACAAAAGCTCCTACAATGAGCAGTTCTTC	CASSVDKSSYNEQFF	NA	TRBJ2-1	TRBV7-6	NA
TGTGCCAGCAGCTTAGGCGGGAGGTTCTACAATGAGCAGTTCTTC	CASSLGGRFYNEQFF	NA	TRBJ2-1	TRBV7-9	TRBD2
TGTGCCAGCAGCGTAGAAGCTAGCGCCAAAGAGCAGTACTTC	CASSVEASAKEQYF	NA	TRBJ2-7	TRBV9	NA
TGTGCCAGCAGCTCACGGACGGATCAGCCCCAGCATTTT	CASSSRTDQPQHF	NA	TRBJ1-5	TRBV7-2	NA
TGTGCCAGCAGCTTAACAGCGACGAACTCCTACGAGCAGTACTTC	CASSLTATNSYEQYF	NA	TRBJ2-7	TRBV7-9	NA
TGTGCCAGTAGTGAGAATGGGAGACCCGCCTACGAGCAGTACTTC	CASSENGRPAYEQYF	NA	TRBJ2-7	TRBV19	NA
TGTGCCAGCAGTGAAGACGGATCCGTTTACGAGCAGTACTTC	CASSEDGSVYEQYF	NA	TRBJ2-7	TRBV6-9	NA
TGTGCCAGCAGTCCACCGCGGACAGGGGCCAATGAGCAGTTCTTC	CASSPPRTGANEQFF	NA	TRBJ2-1	TRBV7-8	TRBD1
TGTGCCAGCAGCAAACTGACTAGCGGGACGAGCTCCTACGAGCAGTACTTC	CASSKLTSGTSSYEQYF	NA	TRBJ2-7	TRBV21-1	NA
TGTGCCAGCAGCTTAGAGCTTGGGCAGAGCTCCTACGAGCAGTACTTC	CASSLELGQSSYEQYF	NA	TRBJ2-7	TRBV11-1	NA
TGCAGCGTTGCAGGGGGCGTCGGCACTGAAGCTTTCTTT	CSVAGGVGTEAFF	NA	TRBJ1-1	TRBV29-1	TRBD1
TGTGCCAGCAGCGTAGGGGTTAGCGGGAGCTACGAGCAGTACTTC	CASSVGVSGSYEQYF	NA	TRBJ2-7	TRBV9	TRBD2
TGTGCCAGCAGCTTAGCCGACTTATACGAGCAGTACTTC	CASSLADLYEQYF	NA	TRBJ2-7	TRBV7-2	NA
TGTGCCAGCGGTGAAAGCGGGAGAACCTGGAATGAGCAGTTCTTC	CASGESGRTWNEQFF	NA	TRBJ2-1	TRBV27	TRBD2
TGCGCCAGCAGCCAAGAATTGATCGAGGGCAACACAGATACGCAGTATTTT	CASSQELIEGNTDTQYF	NA	TRBJ2-3	TRBV4-3	NA
TGTGCCAGTAGTATCTTTGGACACCCCAATGAGCAGTTCTTC	CASSIFGHPNEQFF	NA	TRBJ2-1	TRBV19	NA
TGTGCCAGCAGCTCGGAGACTAGCGGCTCCTACAATGAGCAGTTCTTC	CASSSETSGSYNEQFF	NA	TRBJ2-1	TRBV7-6	TRBD2
TGCGCCAGCAGCCAAAGCACAGATACGCAGTATTTT	CASSQSTDTQYF	NA	TRBJ2-3	TRBV4-1	NA
TGTGCCAGCAGCGAAGGGACAGGATATGGCTACACCTTC	CASSEGTGYGYTF	NA	TRBJ1-2	TRBV9	TRBD1
TGTGCCAGCAGTGAGGACAGGGCTAACACCGGGGAGCTGTTTTTT	CASSEDRANTGELFF	NA	TRBJ2-2	TRBV25-1	TRBD1
TGTGCCAGTAGTATTCGGCTAGCGGACTACAATGAGCAGTTCTTC	CASSIRLADYNEQFF	NA	TRBJ2-1	TRBV19	TRBD2
TGTGCCAGCAGCGCTCTAGCGGGGCAAGAGACCCAGTACTTC	CASSALAGQETQYF	NA	TRBJ2-5	TRBV9	TRBD2
TGTGCCACCAGCGGAATCCGGACAGGGGCGGCTAGCAATCAGCCCCAGCATTTT	CATSGIRTGAASNQPQHF	NA	TRBJ1-5	TRBV15	TRBD1
TGTGCCAGCTCAAGAAATCCGGGGGAGACCCAGTACTTC	CASSRNPGETQYF	NA	TRBJ2-5	TRBV18	NA
TGTGCCTGGAGTAGGCAACCGAACACTGAAGCTTTCTTT	CAWSRQPNTEAFF	NA	TRBJ1-1	TRBV30	NA
TGTGCCAGCAGCTACACGGTTGGGACTGAAGCTTTCTTT	CASSYTVGTEAFF	NA	TRBJ1-1	TRBV6-4	NA
TGTGCCGCCGTTCGGGCCTACGAGCAGTACTTC	CAAVRAYEQYF	NA	TRBJ2-7	TRBV6-1	NA
TGTGCCAGCAGCTGGGGGACAGGGGTTTCCTATGGCTACACCTTC	CASSWGTGVSYGYTF	NA	TRBJ1-2	TRBV5-6	TRBD1
TGTGCCAGTACCCCCGACGAGGGCTCTGGGGCCAACGTCCTGACTTTC	CASTPDEGSGANVLTF	NA	TRBJ2-6	TRBV19	NA
TGTGCCAGCAGCGTAGCCTCGGAGGCGGGAGCGGGGGGCATAGGGCAGTATTTT	CASSVASEAGAGGIGQYF	NA	TRBJ2-3	TRBV9	TRBD2
TGTGCCAGCAGCGTATTTGGGACACTCCAAGAGACCCAGTACTTC	CASSVFGTLQETQYF	NA	TRBJ2-5	TRBV9	NA
TGTGCCAGCAGCCGAATAGGGTATTCGGGGAACAATGAGCAGTTCTTC	CASSRIGYSGNNEQFF	NA	TRBJ2-1	TRBV11-2	NA
TGTGCCAGCAGTACCCAGGCCGGAACCTACGAGCAGTACTTC	CASSTQAGTYEQYF	NA	TRBJ2-7	TRBV28	NA